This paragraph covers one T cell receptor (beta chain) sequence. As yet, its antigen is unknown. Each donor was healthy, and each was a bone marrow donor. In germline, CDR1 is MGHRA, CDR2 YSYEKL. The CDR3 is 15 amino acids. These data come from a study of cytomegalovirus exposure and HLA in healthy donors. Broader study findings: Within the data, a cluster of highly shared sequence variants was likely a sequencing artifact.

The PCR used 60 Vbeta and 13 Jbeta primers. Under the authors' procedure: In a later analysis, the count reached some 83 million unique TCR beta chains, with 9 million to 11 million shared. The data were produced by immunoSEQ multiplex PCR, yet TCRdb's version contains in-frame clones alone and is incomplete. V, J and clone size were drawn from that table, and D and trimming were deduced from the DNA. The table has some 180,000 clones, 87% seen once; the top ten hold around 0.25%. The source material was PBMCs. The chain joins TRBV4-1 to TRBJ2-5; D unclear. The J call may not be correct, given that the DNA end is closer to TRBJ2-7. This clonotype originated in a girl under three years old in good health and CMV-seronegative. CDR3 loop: CASSQEVMGLYEQYF. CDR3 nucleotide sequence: TGCGCCAGCAGCCAAGAGGTCATGGGCCTCTACGAGCAGTACTTC.